A single sample is the source of the 19 T cell receptor beta chains below, sequenced in a study of shared clonotypes between healthy human individuals. The data were produced by immunoSEQ multiplex PCR, yet TCRdb's version contains in-frame clones alone and is incomplete. The repertoire holds approximately 1.9 million clones, with just over 90% as singletons. Naive CD8 cells were CD45RO-negative, positively selected for CCR7, excluding terminally differentiated effector memory CD45RA+ cells. The sequenced sample consisted of naive CD8+ T cells from PBMCs. These receptor sequences come from a man between 18 and 35 years old in good health. Some clones in this sample may be carry-over from other donors' samples.

The chain carries TRBV27 and TRBJ1-5; D gene unclear. The germline gives CDR1 MNHEY, CDR2 SMNVEV (reference sequence). V was cut by 0 bases and J by 0 bases, with 9 bases left in between. The CDR3 runs 16 residues. The CDR3 sequence: CASSLSSYSSNQPQHF. The CDR3 DNA is TGTGCCAGCAGTTTATCGTCTTATAGTAGCAATCAGCCCCAGCATTTT.

The genes are TRBV9 and TRBJ1-1, with TRBD1 identical over 8 bases. This CDR3 contains 16 residues. J was trimmed by 1 base and V by 3 bases; bases with no gene match: 8. CDR1 SGDLS and CDR2 YYNGEE come from the germline V gene. The CDR3 nucleotides are TGTGCCAGCAGCGAGCCGGACAGGGAGGGGAACACTGAAGCTTTCTTT. This gives the protein CASSEPDREGNTEAFF. The variable domain in full, with the rest retrieved from reference TRBV9 and TRBJ1-1, is DSGVTQTPKHLITATGQRVTLRCSPRSGDLSVYWYQQSLDQGLQFLIQYYNGEERAKGNILERFSAQQFPDLHSELNLSSLELGDSALYFCASSEPDREGNTEAFFGQGTRLTVV.

This chain links TRBV13 with TRBJ2-5; TRBD2 agrees at 9 bases. V gave up 1 base and J gave up 1 base; unmatched junction bases: 16. The CDR3 has 20 amino acids. Per germline, CDR1 PRHDT and CDR2 FYEKMQ (reference sequence). As DNA, the CDR3 is TGTGCCAGCAGCTTAGTTGCGGGAGGGCCCTCGGGTTGGTCCCAAGAGACCCAGTACTTC. Translation gives CASSLVAGGPSGWSQETQYF.

The rearrangement links TRBV7-9 to TRBJ1-1; D is undetermined. The germline gives CDR1 SEHNR, CDR2 FQNEAQ (reference sequence). The CDR3 totals 13 residues. Trimming shortened V by 1 base and J by 3 bases, and 6 bases separated the two germline ends. The CDR3 spells CASSLDLDTEAFF. CDR3 sequence (DNA): TGTGCCAGCAGCTTAGACCTTGACACTGAAGCTTTCTTT. The full variable domain, with the rest looked up from reference TRBV7-9 and TRBJ1-1, is DTGVSQNPRHKITKRGQNVTFRCDPISEHNRLYWYRQTLGQGPEFLTYFQNEAQLEKSRLLSDRFSAERPKGSFSTLEIQRTEQGDSAMYLCASSLDLDTEAFFGQGTRLTVV.

This clone was recorded only once. The V gene is TRBV19, the J gene TRBJ2-1; 10 bases agree with TRBD2. Germline trimming cut 5 bases from V and 6 bases from J; bases unmatched to any gene: 10. The germline V gene encodes CDR1 LNHDA and CDR2 SQIVND (reference sequence). This CDR3 has 16 amino acids. The CDR3 spells CASSGEREGPFNEQFF. The CDR3 DNA reads TGTGCCAGTAGTGGGGAGCGGGAGGGCCCGTTCAATGAGCAGTTCTTC.

This clone showed up just once. The CDR3 sequence is CASGPWDEQFF. In DNA form, the CDR3 reads TGCGCCAGCGGCCCGTGGGATGAGCAGTTCTTC. The chain recombines TRBV4-3 with TRBJ2-1, with D uncertain. V lost 8 bases and J 8 bases, leaving 10 bases between the germline ends. Germline CDR1 is LGHNA and CDR2 is YSLEER. This CDR3 comprises 11 residues.

The genes are TRBV13 and TRBJ2-2, with TRBD2 matching 9 bases. J lost 0 bases, V lost 1 base, and 3 bases had no gene match. This CDR3 is built from 17 residues. Germline V gene lookup returns CDR1 PRHDT and CDR2 FYEKMQ (reference sequence). The CDR3 nucleotides read TGTGCCAGCAGCTTAGTGGGACTAGCAACGAACACCGGGGAGCTGTTTTTT. Encoded protein: CASSLVGLATNTGELFF.

This chain joins TRBV30 and TRBJ2-7; TRBD2 matches at 13 bases. Trimming cost V 3 bases and J 6 bases; bases outside gene matches: 5. The CDR3 consists of 14 residues. The germline V gene has CDR1 GTSNPN and CDR2 SVGIG (reference sequence). The CDR3 spells CAWRGTSGTLEQYF. DNA for the CDR3: TGTGCCTGGAGGGGGACTAGCGGGACCCTCGAGCAGTACTTC. The full variable domain, rest sourced from reference TRBV30 and TRBJ2-7, is SQTIHQWPATLVQPVGSPLSLECTVEGTSNPNLYWYRQAAGRGLQLLFYSVGIGQISSEVPQNLSASRPQDRQFILSSKKLLLSDSGFYLCAWRGTSGTLEQYFGPGTRLTVT.

Points on this clone: Within the sample, other DNA sequences also encode this same CDR3. The chain is built from TRBV9 and TRBJ1-3; D may be TRBD1 (6 bases). CDR1 SGDLS and CDR2 YYNGEE come from the germline V gene. V was trimmed by 0 bases and J by 3 bases, leaving 10 bases between them. This CDR3 region has 15 residues. CDR3 in DNA: TGTGCCAGCAGCGTAGGGGGGGCTAGTGGAAACACCATATATTTT. It translates to CASSVGGASGNTIYF. Using reference TRBV9 and TRBJ1-3 for the parts outside the CDR3, the full variable domain is DSGVTQTPKHLITATGQRVTLRCSPRSGDLSVYWYQQSLDQGLQFLIQYYNGEERAKGNILERFSAQQFPDLHSELNLSSLELGDSALYFCASSVGGASGNTIYFGEGSWLTVV.

This chain uses TRBV7-8 with TRBJ2-5, with TRBD1 identical over 8 bases. Germline V gives CDR1 SGHVS, CDR2 FQNEAQ. V was clipped by 4 bases and J by 3 bases; unmatched bases: 4. This CDR3 spans 14 amino acids. The CDR3 here is CASSSEDREETQYF. CDR3 bases: TGTGCCAGCAGCTCAGAGGACAGGGAAGAGACCCAGTACTTC.

The rearrangement uses TRBV6-1 and TRBJ1-1; 8 bases fit TRBD1. The CDR3 loop spans 14 amino acids. Germline values: CDR1 MNHNS, CDR2 SASEGT. With 6 bases clipped from V and 8 bases from J, the junction kept 11 bases outside the gene matches. CDR3 in DNA: TGTGCCAGCAGGAGGGGGCAGGGGGCTTCGGAAGCTTTCTTT. Its protein is CASRRGQGASEAFF.

Notes on this clone: Different DNA sequences within this sample yield the same CDR3. The CDR3 coding sequence is TGTGCCAGCAGTTTACGGCGGGACTCCTACAATGAGCAGTTCTTC. Its translation: CASSLRRDSYNEQFF. The chain couples TRBV28 to TRBJ2-1; TRBD2 is a possible D gene (6 bases). V shed 2 bases and J shed 0 bases, with 8 bases lying between them. Per germline, CDR1 MDHEN and CDR2 SYDVKM. CDR3 length equals 15 residues.

The J gene is TRBJ2-7, the V gene TRBV29-1; 7 nucleotides align to TRBD2. V shed 4 bases and J 3 bases; nucleotides not matched to a gene: 6. This CDR3 contains 13 residues. CDR1 is SQVTM, CDR2 ANQGSEA, per germline. In DNA, the CDR3 is TGCAGCGTTGGGGAGGGCCCAATCTACGAGCAGTACTTC. Translating it yields CSVGEGPIYEQYF.

The chain uses TRBV11-2 and TRBJ2-4; a possible D gene is TRBD2 (5 bases). Germline CDR1 and CDR2: SGHAT and FQNNGV. The CDR3 has 14 amino acids. Trimming shortened V by 4 bases and J by 5 bases, and 12 bases separated the two germline ends. This chain's CDR3 is CASSSYSAQNIQYF. CDR3 DNA sequence: TGTGCCAGCAGCTCATATAGCGCGCAAAACATTCAGTACTTC.

This chain connects TRBV2 to TRBJ2-1; 8 bases align to TRBD2. Trimming cost V 4 bases and J 4 bases; bases outside gene matches: 3. CDR3 length equals 14 residues. The germline V gene encodes CDR1 SNHLY and CDR2 FYNNEI. Here the CDR3 DNA reads TGTGCCAGCAGTGGGGCTAGCGGGTACAATGAGCAGTTCTTC. This gives the protein CASSGASGYNEQFF.

Only one count was recorded for this clone. This rearrangement joins TRBV4-2 to TRBJ2-7, with a tentative D call TRBD2 (5 bases). CDR3 size: 15 residues. V shed 1 base and J shed 7 bases, with 17 bases lying between them. Germline CDR1 and CDR2: LGHNA and YNFKEQ. For the CDR3, the DNA is TGTGCCAGCAGCCAAGCCGCAGGACTCGGCGAGGAGCAGTACTTC. Its protein is CASSQAAGLGEEQYF.

J is TRBJ1-1 and V is TRBV6-5; 7 bases map to TRBD1. Trimming at V came to 5 bases and at J to 6 bases, leaving 3 bases not matched to a gene. The CDR3 consists of 12 residues. Germline CDR1 and CDR2: MNHEY and SVGAGI. The DNA of the CDR3 is TGTGCCAGCAGTCACCAGGGGGCTGAAGCTTTCTTT. It is translated as CASSHQGAEAFF.

This clone is a singleton in its sample. The chain is built from TRBV28 and TRBJ1-6; D may be TRBD1 (5 bases). Germline lookup yields CDR1 MDHEN and CDR2 SYDVKM. The CDR3 extends over 12 amino acids. The V end lost 6 bases, the J end lost 13 bases, and 13 bases lay between the germline ends. The CDR3 protein is CASRGPAFPLHF. The CDR3 DNA follows: TGTGCCAGCAGGGGGCCCGCTTTCCCCCTCCACTTT.

This clone was counted once. The chain combines TRBV27 with TRBJ2-4, with a weak D call TRBD2 (6 bases). Trimming stripped 7 bases from V and 0 bases from J, with 16 bases between. The CDR3 totals 16 residues. The germline gives CDR1 MNHEY, CDR2 SMNVEV (reference sequence). The CDR3 reads CASTEIAALAKNIQYF. The CDR3 region has the DNA TGTGCCAGCACCGAAATAGCGGCACTAGCCAAAAACATTCAGTACTTC.